This T cell receptor (beta chain) was sequenced for a study of T cell responses to AZD1222 COVID-19 vaccine. Notes on the study in general: Targeting of unmutated variant regions was reportedly seen in nearly half of spike-specific TCRs. Repertoire sampling happened only post peak T cell response. Spike as a whole was targeted by vaccine-associated CD4 TCRs, dominant at 160-218 and 743-854. Most donors were white British and more were female, and clonal diversity was possibly underestimated.

As to this clone: Its antigen remains unidentified.

Some clones are missing from TCRdb's copy, which holds only in-frame ones; the method was immunoSEQ multiplex PCR. The sample yields approximately 110,000 clones, about 87% seen once. CDR3 length: 12 amino acids. The V gene's germline CDR1 is SGHRS and CDR2 YFSETQ. V was cut by 0 bases and J by 9 bases, with 9 bases left in between. The V gene is TRBV5-1, the J gene TRBJ1-2; D gene ambiguous. The sample in question was peripheral blood, obtained 28 days after the second AZD1222 dose. The sequence was collected from an adult who received the AZD1222 COVID-19 vaccine. CDR3 nucleotide sequence: TGCGCCAGCAGCTTGGCCCAAGGCCGCTACACCTTC. Translated: CASSLAQGRYTF.